This T cell receptor beta chain stems from a study of shared clonotypes between healthy human individuals (dated by TCRdb to 2020 to 2021). For the study in its entirety: The cohort included three men and a couple of women between 18 and 49 years of age. Blood TCR repertoires of a handful of healthy adults were deeply sequenced to estimate repertoire size and the extent of clonotype sharing between individuals. Libraries were prepared and TCR repertoires were sequenced by different laboratories using diverse techniques, in order to increase sequencing depth and limit assay-specific biases. Per donor, leukapheresis produced somewhere between about 0.9 and 10 billion PBMCs.

The table lists this clone with a few counts. What antigen it recognizes has not been identified. Per-nucleotide qualities are absent, and no much larger clonotype sits a single base away. Donors were healthy HIV-negative adults with no recently reported acute infections or vaccinations. Every donor was a Caucasian adult living in Nashville, Tennessee, USA. In the unsorted samples, 70 million to 95 million PBMCs were counted, and genomic DNA was extracted using the QIAamp DNA Blood Mini kit. After blood collection by leukapheresis, PBMCs were isolated using Ficoll-Histopaque density gradient centrifugation and then cryopreserved in the vapor phase of liquid nitrogen. TCR CDR3 regions were amplified from genomic DNA by multiplex PCR using the deep immunoSEQ assay. Genomic DNA extracted from each cell subset was distributed evenly over all wells of several immunoSEQ 96-well plates, and each plate served as one replicate. For unsorted PBMC, 250 to 350 ng of genomic DNA, equivalent to roughly 30,000 T cell genomes, went into each replicate PCR. Genomic DNA from unsorted PBMC was sequenced over ten immunoSEQ deep assay plates. Purified libraries were quantified with a Qubit 3.0 fluorometer, sized on a Bioanalyzer 2100, and re-quantified with the KAPA Library Quantification kit. Every immunoSEQ 96-well plate was sequenced on a dedicated single-read 150-cycle Illumina NextSeq 550 flow cell. From the authors' description of their analysis: The immunoSEQ output contained only junctional sequences without quality scores, so filtering could not match that applied to full-length reads. To assign V/J genes and CDR3, sequences were annotated using PyIR, a Python wrapper for IgBLAST v1.9, with IMGT germline references. Reads with weak V/J assignments (E-value above 1e-6), missing CDR3, stop codons, out-of-frame junctions, or ambiguous translated residues were removed. V3J clonotypes were defined as sequences sharing an identical inferred V gene, J gene, and CDR3 amino acid sequence. Percentage overlap between repertoires was calculated by dividing the number of shared unique clonotypes by the size of the smaller repertoire. RTK rarefaction, the Chao1 estimator, and Recon v2.1 estimates of unobserved clonotypes were used to assess repertoire richness. This immuneACCESS table, as held by TCRdb, lists in-frame sequences with V and J called but not all clones. Of the missing ones, under half trace to an unresolved V gene in checked studies; the others have no known cause. That table furnishes V, J and clone size, whereas the DNA furnished D and trimming. The sample profile shows 450,000 to 500,000 clones; approximately 81% of them were found once. The ten largest clones take up 9.5% to 15% of the sample.

Study-wide findings and limitations: Because the study included a small number of donors, the genetic and exposure-history diversity represented was limited. Pairwise subsampling indicated that sequencing depth was expected to affect the degree of clonotype sharing among donors. Only blood was sampled, and tissue TCR repertoires likely differ from those in blood.

Reading from cysteine to phenylalanine, the CDR3 counts 12 amino acids. Only the CDR3 part of the read is kept: 36 bases, read in frame from the first base. The junction carries 4 bases between V and J, which are trimmed by 2 bases and 4 bases respectively. Sequences LGHNT (CDR1) and FRNRAP (CDR2) are obtained from the germline V gene. The source is a woman aged 40 to 55 in good health. Some clones in this sample may be carry-over from other donors' samples. The sequence is built from TRBV12-5 and TRBJ2-3; confidence is insufficient to name the D gene. The specimen was PBMCs. In nucleotide form, the sequence is TGTGCTAGTGGTTTGAGGCCAGATACGCAGTATTTT. Protein translation: CASGLRPDTQYF.